The entry below describes one T cell receptor (beta chain). Antigen: not known. Version v3.0 of the immunoSEQ assay was performed at survey level. A target of about 35,000-50,000 T-cell genomes per sample was set for sequencing. The repertoire was sequenced with immunoSEQ multiplex PCR; TCRdb's copy has only in-frame clones and lacks some. The sample lists some 48,000 clones, 80% to 90% seen once, with roughly 3% in the top ten. The data are from a study of long-term antiretroviral therapy in people with HIV. For the study at large: The oldest samples precede the 2015 immediate-ART recommendation by about a decade. Study observations and caveats: HIV repertoires spanned narrower CDR3 length ranges than controls.

Germline assignment: CDR1 SGHAT and CDR2 FQNNGV. This CDR3 comprises 15 residues. V shed 7 bases and J shed 3 bases, with 19 bases lying between them. This TCR came from a woman aged 18-30 years with HIV. Sequencing was performed on unsorted PBMCs, taken 0.8 years after starting antiretroviral therapy. The V call is TRBV11-2, the J call TRBJ2-7; D possibly matches TRBD1 or TRBD2 (5 bases each). The CDR3 is CASKQSRGVNYEQYF. For the CDR3, the DNA is TGTGCCAGCAAACAATCAAGGGGAGTAAACTACGAGCAGTACTTC.